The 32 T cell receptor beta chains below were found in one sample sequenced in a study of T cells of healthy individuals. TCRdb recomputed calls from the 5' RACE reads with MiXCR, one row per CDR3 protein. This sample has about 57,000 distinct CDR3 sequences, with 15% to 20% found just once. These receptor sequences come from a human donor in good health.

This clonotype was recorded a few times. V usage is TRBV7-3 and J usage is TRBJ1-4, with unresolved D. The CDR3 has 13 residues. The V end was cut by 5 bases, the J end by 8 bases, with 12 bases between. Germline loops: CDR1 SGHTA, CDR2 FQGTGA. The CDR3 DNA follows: TGTGCCAGCAGCCGCCTGGGAGGGGAAAAACTGTTTTTT. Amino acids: CASSRLGGEKLFF.

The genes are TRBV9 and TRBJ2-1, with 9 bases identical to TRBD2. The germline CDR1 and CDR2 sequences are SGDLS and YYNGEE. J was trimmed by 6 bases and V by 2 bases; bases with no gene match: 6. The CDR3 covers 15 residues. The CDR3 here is CASSVGGGASNEQFF. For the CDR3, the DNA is TGTGCCAGCAGCGTTGGCGGGGGGGCCTCCAATGAGCAGTTCTTC.

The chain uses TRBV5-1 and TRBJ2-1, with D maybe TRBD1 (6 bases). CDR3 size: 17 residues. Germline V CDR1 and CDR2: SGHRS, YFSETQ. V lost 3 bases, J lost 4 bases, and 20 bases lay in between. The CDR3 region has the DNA TGCGCCAGCAGCTCGAGAAGTACCGGGACACTTTACAATGAGCAGTTCTTC. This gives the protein CASSSRSTGTLYNEQFF.

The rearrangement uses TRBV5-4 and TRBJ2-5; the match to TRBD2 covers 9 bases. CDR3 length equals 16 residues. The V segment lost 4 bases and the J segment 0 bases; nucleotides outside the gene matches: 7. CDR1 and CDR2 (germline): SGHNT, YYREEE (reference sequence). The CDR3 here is CASSLPSSGDQETQYF. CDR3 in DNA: TGTGCCAGCAGCCTGCCGTCTAGCGGGGACCAAGAGACCCAGTACTTC.

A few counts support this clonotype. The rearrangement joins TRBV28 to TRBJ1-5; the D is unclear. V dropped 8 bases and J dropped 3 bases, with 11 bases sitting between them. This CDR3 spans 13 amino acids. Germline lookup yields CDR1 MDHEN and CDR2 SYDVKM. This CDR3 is CASLTSYNQPQHF. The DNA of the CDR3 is TGTGCCAGCCTGACAAGCTACAATCAGCCCCAGCATTTT.

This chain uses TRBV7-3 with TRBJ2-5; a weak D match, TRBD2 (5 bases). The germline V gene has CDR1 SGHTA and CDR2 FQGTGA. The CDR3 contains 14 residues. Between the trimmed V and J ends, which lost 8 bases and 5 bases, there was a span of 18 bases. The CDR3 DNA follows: TGTGCCAGCTGCCCTTTAGCGAGAGCGGAGACCCAGTACTTC. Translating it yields CASCPLARAETQYF.

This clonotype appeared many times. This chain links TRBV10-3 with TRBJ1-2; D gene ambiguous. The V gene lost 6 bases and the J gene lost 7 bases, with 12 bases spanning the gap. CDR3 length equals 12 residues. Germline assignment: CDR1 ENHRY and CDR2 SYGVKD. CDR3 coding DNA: TGTGCCATCAGAGGGTCAGGCGGTGGCTACACCTTC. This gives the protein CAIRGSGGGYTF.

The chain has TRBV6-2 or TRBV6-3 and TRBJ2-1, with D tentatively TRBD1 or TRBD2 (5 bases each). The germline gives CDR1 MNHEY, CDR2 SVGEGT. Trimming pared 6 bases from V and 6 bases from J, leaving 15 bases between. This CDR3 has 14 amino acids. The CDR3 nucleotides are TGTGCCAGCAGACCACCTGGGACGGCCAATGAGCAGTTCTTC. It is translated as CASRPPGTANEQFF.

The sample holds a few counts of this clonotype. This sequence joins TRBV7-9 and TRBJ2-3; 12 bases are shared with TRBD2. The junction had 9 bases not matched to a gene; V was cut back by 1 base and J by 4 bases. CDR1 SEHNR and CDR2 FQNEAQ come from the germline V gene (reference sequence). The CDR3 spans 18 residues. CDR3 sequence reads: CASSLEASGGAVSDTQYF. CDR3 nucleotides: TGTGCCAGCAGCTTAGAGGCTAGCGGGGGGGCCGTATCAGATACGCAGTATTTT.

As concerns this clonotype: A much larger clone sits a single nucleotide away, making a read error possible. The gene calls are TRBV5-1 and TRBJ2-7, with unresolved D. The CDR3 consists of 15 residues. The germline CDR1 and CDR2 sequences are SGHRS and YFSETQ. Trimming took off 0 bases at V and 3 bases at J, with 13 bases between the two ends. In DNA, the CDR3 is TGCGCCAGCAGCTTGGGGCAGTGGATTTACTACGAGCAGTACTTC. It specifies CASSLGQWIYYEQYF.

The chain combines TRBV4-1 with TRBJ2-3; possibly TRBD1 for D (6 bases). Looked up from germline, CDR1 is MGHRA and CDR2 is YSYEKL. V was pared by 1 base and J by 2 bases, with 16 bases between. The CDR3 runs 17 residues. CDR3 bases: TGCGCCAGCAGCCAAGGCCTGGGACAAAAATCCACAGATACGCAGTATTTT. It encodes CASSQGLGQKSTDTQYF.

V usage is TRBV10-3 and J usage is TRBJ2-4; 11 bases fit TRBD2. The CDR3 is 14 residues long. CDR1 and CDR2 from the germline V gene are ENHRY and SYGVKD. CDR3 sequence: CATSGDRAKNIQYF. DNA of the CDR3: TGTGCGACTAGCGGGGACAGAGCCAAAAACATTCAGTACTTC.

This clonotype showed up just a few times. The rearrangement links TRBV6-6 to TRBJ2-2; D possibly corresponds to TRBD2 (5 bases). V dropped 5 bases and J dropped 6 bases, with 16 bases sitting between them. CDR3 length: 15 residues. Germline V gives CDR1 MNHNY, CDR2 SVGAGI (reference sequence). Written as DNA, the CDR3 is TGTGCCAGCAGTCCGAAGGAGGTGGGCGCCGGGGAGCTGTTTTTT. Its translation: CASSPKEVGAGELFF.

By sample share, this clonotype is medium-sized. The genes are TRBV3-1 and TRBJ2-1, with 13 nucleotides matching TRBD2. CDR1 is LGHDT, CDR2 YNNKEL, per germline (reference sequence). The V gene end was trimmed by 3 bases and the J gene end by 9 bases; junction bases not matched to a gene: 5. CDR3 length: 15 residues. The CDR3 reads CASSHGTSGMGEQFF. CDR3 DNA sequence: TGTGCCAGCAGCCACGGGACTAGCGGGATGGGTGAGCAGTTCTTC.

Here the CDR3 DNA reads TGTGCCAGCAGTGAAGCGAGGGGGGGAGCTGAAGCTTTCTTT. Residues: CASSEARGGAEAFF. The V call is TRBV2, the J call TRBJ1-1; tentative D call: TRBD1 (6 bases). The CDR3 consists of 14 residues. Per germline, CDR1 SNHLY and CDR2 FYNNEI. V was trimmed by 0 bases and J by 6 bases, leaving 11 bases between them.

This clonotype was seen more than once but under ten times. CDR3 in amino acids: CSARVPGAKNIQYF. CDR3 DNA: TGCAGTGCTAGGGTCCCAGGTGCCAAAAACATTCAGTACTTC. The chain carries TRBV20-1 and TRBJ2-4; D unresolved. Germline CDR1 and CDR2: DFQATT and SNEGSKA (reference sequence). The V end lost 3 bases, the J end lost 1 base, and 10 bases lay between the germline ends. The CDR3 extends over 14 amino acids.

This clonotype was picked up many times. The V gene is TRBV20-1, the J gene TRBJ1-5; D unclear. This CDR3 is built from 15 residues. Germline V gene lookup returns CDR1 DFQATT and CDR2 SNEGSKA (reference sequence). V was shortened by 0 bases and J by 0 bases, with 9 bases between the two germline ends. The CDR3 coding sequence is TGCAGTGCTAGAGATCTCCATGGTAGCAATCAGCCCCAGCATTTT. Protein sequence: CSARDLHGSNQPQHF.

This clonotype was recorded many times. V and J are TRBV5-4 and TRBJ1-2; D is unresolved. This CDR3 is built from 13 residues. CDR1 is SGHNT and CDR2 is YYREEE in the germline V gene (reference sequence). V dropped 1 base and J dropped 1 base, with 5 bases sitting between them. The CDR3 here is CASSLSRNYGYTF. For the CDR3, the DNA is TGTGCCAGCAGCTTGAGTCGTAACTATGGCTACACCTTC. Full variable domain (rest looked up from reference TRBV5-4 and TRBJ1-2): ETGVTQSPTHLIKTRGQQVTLRCSSQSGHNTVSWYQQALGQGPQFIFQYYREEENGRGNFPPRFSGLQFPNYSSELNVNALELDDSALYLCASSLSRNYGYTFGSGTRLTVV.

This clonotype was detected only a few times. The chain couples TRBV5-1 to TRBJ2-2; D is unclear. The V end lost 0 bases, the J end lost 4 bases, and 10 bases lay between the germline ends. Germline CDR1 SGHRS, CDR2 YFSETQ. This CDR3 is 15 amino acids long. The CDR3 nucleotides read TGCGCCAGCAGCTTGGAGGCCAGACGCACCGGGGAGCTGTTTTTT. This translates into CASSLEARRTGELFF.

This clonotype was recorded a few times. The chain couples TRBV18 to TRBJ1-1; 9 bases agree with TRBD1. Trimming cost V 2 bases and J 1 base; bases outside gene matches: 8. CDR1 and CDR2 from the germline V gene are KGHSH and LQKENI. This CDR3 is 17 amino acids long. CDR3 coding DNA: TGTGCCAGCTCACCAGGGACAGGGCAATTCGGGAACACTGAAGCTTTCTTT. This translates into CASSPGTGQFGNTEAFF. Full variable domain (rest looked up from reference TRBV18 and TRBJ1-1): NAGVMQNPRHLVRRRGQEARLRCSPMKGHSHVYWYRQLPEEGLKFMVYLQKENIIDESGMPKERFSAEFPKEGPSILRIQQVVRGDSAAYFCASSPGTGQFGNTEAFFGQGTRLTVV.

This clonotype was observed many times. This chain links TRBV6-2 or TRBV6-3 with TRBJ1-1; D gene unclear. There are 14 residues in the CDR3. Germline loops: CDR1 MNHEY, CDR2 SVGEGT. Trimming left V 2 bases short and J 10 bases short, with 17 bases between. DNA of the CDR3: TGTGCCAGCAGTTACGGTCCGGGGAGGTTGAGAGCTTTCTTT. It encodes CASSYGPGRLRAFF.

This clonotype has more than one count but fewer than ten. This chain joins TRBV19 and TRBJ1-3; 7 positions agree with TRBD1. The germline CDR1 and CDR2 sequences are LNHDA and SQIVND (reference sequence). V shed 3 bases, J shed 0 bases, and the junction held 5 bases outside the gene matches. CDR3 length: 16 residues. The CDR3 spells CASSIGDSASGNTIYF. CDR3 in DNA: TGTGCCAGTAGTATCGGGGACAGCGCCTCTGGAAACACCATATATTTT.

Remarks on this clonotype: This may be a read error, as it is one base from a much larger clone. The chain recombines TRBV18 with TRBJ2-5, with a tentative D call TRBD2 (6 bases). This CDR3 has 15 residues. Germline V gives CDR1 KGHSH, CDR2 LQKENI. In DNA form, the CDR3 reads TGTGGCAGCTCACCACTCTCCGGGAGATCAGAGACCCAGTACTTC. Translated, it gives CGSSPLSGRSETQYF.

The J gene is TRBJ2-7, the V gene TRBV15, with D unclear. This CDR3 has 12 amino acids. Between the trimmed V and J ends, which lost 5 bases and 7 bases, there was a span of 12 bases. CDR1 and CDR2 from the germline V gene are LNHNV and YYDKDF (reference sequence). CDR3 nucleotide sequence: TGTGCCACCAGCGAGGTAGGTGGTGAGCAGTACTTC. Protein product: CATSEVGGEQYF.

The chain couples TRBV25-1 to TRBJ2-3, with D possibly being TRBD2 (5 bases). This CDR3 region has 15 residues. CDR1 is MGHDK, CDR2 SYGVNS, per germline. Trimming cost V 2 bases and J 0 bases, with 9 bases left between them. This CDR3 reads CASSEGRGSTDTQYF. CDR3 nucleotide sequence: TGTGCCAGCAGTGAAGGGCGAGGGAGCACAGATACGCAGTATTTT.

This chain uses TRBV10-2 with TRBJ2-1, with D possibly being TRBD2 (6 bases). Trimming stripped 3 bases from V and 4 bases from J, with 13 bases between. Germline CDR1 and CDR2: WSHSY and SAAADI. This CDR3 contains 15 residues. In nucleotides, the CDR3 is TGCGCCAGCAGTGACTACCCCGGGGGTTACAATGAGCAGTTCTTC. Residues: CASSDYPGGYNEQFF.

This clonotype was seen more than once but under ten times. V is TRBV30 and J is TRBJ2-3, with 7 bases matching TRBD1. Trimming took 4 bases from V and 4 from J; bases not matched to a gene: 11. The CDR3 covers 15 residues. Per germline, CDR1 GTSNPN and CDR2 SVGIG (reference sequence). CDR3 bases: TGTGCCTGGACAGCGGCAGGGGGAAGCGCAGATACGCAGTATTTT. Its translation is CAWTAAGGSADTQYF.

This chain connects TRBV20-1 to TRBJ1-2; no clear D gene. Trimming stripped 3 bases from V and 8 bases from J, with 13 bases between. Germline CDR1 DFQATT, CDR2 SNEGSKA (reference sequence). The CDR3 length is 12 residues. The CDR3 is CSARPTNRGYTF. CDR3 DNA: TGCAGTGCTAGGCCCACTAATCGGGGCTACACCTTC.

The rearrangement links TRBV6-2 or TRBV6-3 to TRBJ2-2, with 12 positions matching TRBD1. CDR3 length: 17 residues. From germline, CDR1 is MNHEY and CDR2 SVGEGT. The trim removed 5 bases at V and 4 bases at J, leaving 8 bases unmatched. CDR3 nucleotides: TGTGCCAGCAGTGCGGGACAGGGGGCAATGGGCACCGGGGAGCTGTTTTTT. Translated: CASSAGQGAMGTGELFF.

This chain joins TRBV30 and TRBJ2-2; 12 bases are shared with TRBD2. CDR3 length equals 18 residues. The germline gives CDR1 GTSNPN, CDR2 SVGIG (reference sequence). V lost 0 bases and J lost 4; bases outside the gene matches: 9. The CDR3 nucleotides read TGTGCCTGGAGTGTACCCCCTTGGACTAGCGGGATCACCGGGGAGCTGTTTTTT. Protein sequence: CAWSVPPWTSGITGELFF.

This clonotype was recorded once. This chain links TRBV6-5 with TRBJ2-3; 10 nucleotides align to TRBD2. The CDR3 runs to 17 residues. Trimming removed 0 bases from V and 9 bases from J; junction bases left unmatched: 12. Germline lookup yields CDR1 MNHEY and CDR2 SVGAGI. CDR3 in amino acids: CASSYSILAGAQGTQYF. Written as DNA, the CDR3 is TGTGCCAGCAGTTACTCGATTCTAGCGGGGGCTCAGGGGACGCAGTATTTT.

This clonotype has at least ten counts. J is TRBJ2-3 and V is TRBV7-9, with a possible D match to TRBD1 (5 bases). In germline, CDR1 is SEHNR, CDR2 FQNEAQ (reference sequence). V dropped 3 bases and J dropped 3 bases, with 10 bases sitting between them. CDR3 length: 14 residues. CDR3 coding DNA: TGTGCCAGCAGCTTGGGGCTGTTTACAGATACGCAGTATTTT. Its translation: CASSLGLFTDTQYF.